The sequence of this TCR beta chain was determined in a study of response to subunit inactivated influenza vaccine. Comment on this clonotype: The antigen is unknown.

Findings and limits, study-wide: Every seasonal influenza vaccination brings in few new T cells, the authors suggested.

The CDR3 has 14 residues. V was trimmed by 8 bases and J by 6 bases, leaving 17 bases between them. Germline assignment: CDR1 MGHDK and CDR2 SYGVNS. TCRdb re-analysed the RT-PCR reads in MiXCR, keeping a single row per CDR3 protein. This table holds roughly 700,000 distinct CDR3 sequences, about a sixth found once. The material sequenced was PBMCs from blood, taken approximately 13 days after vaccination. J is TRBJ1-5 and V is TRBV25-1; D is perhaps TRBD1 (6 bases). This TCR was recovered from a man aged 45-65 years who received an inactivated influenza vaccine. The CDR3 DNA sequence: TGTGCCAGCGCCTCCACAGAGGGGGTTCAGCCCCAGCATTTT. Amino acid sequence: CASASTEGVQPQHF.